The 11 T cell receptor beta chains reported below all come from one sample, sequenced in a study of a mutant IDH1 vaccine in newly diagnosed glioma. Documented time point: week 35, safety follow-up. Mutant IDH1 20-mer peptide, at 300 ug, made up each vaccine dose, with topical imiquimod. These receptors have no identified antigens. The method was immunoSEQ multiplex PCR; TCRdb's version includes in-frame clones alone and lacks a portion of them. Of around 60,000 clones listed, around four fifths are singletons. Sequenced here: PBMCs, sampled from a glioma patient whose treatment included an IDH1 peptide vaccine. The receptors shown here come from a man aged 25-40 years with glioma.

This clone was observed a handful of times. The gene calls are TRBV30 and TRBJ1-4, with 7 bases matching TRBD1. The CDR3 has 15 residues. The germline CDR1 and CDR2 sequences are GTSNPN and SVGIG (reference sequence). V lost 4 bases, J lost 10 bases, and 15 bases stayed unmatched. The CDR3 bases are TGTGCCTGGAAGTCACAGGGGACCGGTGGGGGAAAACTGTTTTTT. Protein product: CAWKSQGTGGGKLFF.

There are a few counts of this clone. CDR3 nucleotide sequence: TGTGCCTGGAGTGTAGGGACAGTCTATGGCTACACCTTC. It specifies CAWSVGTVYGYTF. This chain connects TRBV30 to TRBJ1-2, with TRBD1 matching over 7 bases. The germline gives CDR1 GTSNPN, CDR2 SVGIG (reference sequence). There are 13 residues in the CDR3. V shed 0 bases and J 4 bases; nucleotides not matched to a gene: 2.

This rearrangement joins TRBV4-1 to TRBJ1-6, with a weak D call TRBD1 (6 bases). The CDR3 is 15 amino acids. Germline CDR1 and CDR2: MGHRA and YSYEKL. V was clipped by 4 bases and J by 5 bases, with 12 bases between them. CDR3 bases: TGCGCCAGCAGCCCCCGGACAGTCAATAATTCACCCCTCCACTTT. Protein product: CASSPRTVNNSPLHF.

The V and J genes are TRBV6-5 and TRBJ2-5; D is ambiguous. Germline CDR1 is MNHEY and CDR2 is SVGAGI. This CDR3 region has 10 residues. V lost 11 bases and J 3 bases, leaving 7 bases between the germline ends. The CDR3 region has the DNA TGTGCCGTTGAAAAAGAGACCCAGTACTTC. Amino acid sequence: CAVEKETQYF.

The chain recombines TRBV7-2 with TRBJ2-3; D is tentatively TRBD1 or TRBD2 (5 bases each). The CDR3 runs to 14 residues. The germline V gene has CDR1 SGHTA and CDR2 FQGNSA. With 6 bases removed from V and 3 bases from J, the gap between germline ends came to 13 bases. As DNA, the CDR3 is TGTGCCAGCAGTACCTACTGGGGGACAGATACGCAGTATTTT. As protein: CASSTYWGTDTQYF.

This sequence joins TRBV6-4 and TRBJ1-3; unclear D gene. With 5 bases removed from V and 0 bases from J, the gap between germline ends came to 11 bases. The germline V gene has CDR1 MRHNA and CDR2 SNTAGT. The CDR3 length is 15 residues. The CDR3 sequence: CASSMDGNSGNTIYF. Written as DNA, the CDR3 is TGTGCCAGCAGTATGGACGGTAACTCTGGAAACACCATATATTTT.

The chain links TRBV27 to TRBJ2-1; D remains unclear. Per germline, CDR1 MNHEY and CDR2 SMNVEV (reference sequence). V was clipped by 6 bases and J by 1 base, with 10 bases between them. This CDR3 contains 14 residues. The CDR3 spells CASSNVVSYNEQFF. As DNA, the CDR3 is TGTGCCAGCAGCAACGTAGTTTCCTACAATGAGCAGTTCTTC.

This clone was counted only a few times. J is TRBJ1-5 and V is TRBV19; 8 bases agree with TRBD1. The CDR3 sequence is 17 residues long. With V trimmed by 7 bases and J by 0 bases, 11 bases remained unmatched. Germline-derived CDR1 and CDR2 are LNHDA and SQIVND (reference sequence). In DNA, the CDR3 is TGTGCCAGTAACTCCGGGACAGGAGTAAGTAGCAATCAGCCCCAGCATTTT. Residues: CASNSGTGVSSNQPQHF.

In its sample, this clone was seen once. J is TRBJ1-1 and V is TRBV5-4; D uncertain. The length of the CDR3 is 13 residues. Germline V gene sequence: CDR1 SGHNT, CDR2 YYREEE (reference sequence). Trimming stripped 3 bases from V and 5 bases from J, with 11 bases between. Written as DNA, the CDR3 is TGTGCCAGCAGCTACGGCAAGGGAACTGAAGCTTTCTTT. Its protein product is CASSYGKGTEAFF.

The V call is TRBV10-3, the J call TRBJ1-2; D is undetermined. The V gene lost 2 bases and the J gene lost 8 bases, with 9 bases spanning the gap. Germline values: CDR1 ENHRY, CDR2 SYGVKD. CDR3 size: 12 residues. CDR3 nucleotide sequence: TGTGCCATCAGTGAGCACAGAAGGGGCTACACCTTC. Encoded protein: CAISEHRRGYTF.

The rearrangement links TRBV6-6 to TRBJ1-2, with D maybe TRBD1 (5 bases). The germline V gene has CDR1 MNHNY and CDR2 SVGAGI (reference sequence). V lost 4 bases, J lost 2 bases, and 14 bases lay in between. This CDR3 comprises 15 residues. DNA for the CDR3: TGTGCCAGCAGTTCTTCCGGGACTTGGAACTATGGCTACACCTTC. Protein sequence: CASSSSGTWNYGYTF.